The 8 T cell receptor beta chains below all came from one sample that was sequenced in a study of T cell changes during pregnancy in multiple sclerosis (dated by TCRdb to about 2019). To prepare the library, the immunoSEQ multiplex PCR assay was applied. TCRdb carries this immuneACCESS record with in-frame sequences only. Its versions omit some clonotypes, under half of them owing to an unresolved V gene in the studies checked, with the rest unexplained. A total of some 60,000 clones appear in this sample, just over 90% of them only once. The top ten hold approximately 0.36% of the sample. The material was CD4+ T cells from peripheral blood mononuclear cells, obtained before pregnancy. These TCRs come from a female donor with multiple sclerosis, enrolled in a pregnancy study.

The CDR3 sequence is CATSRGVAGGDIQYF. CDR3 bases: TGTGCCACCAGCAGGGGAGTTGCGGGGGGGGACATTCAGTACTTC. V usage is TRBV15 and J usage is TRBJ2-4, with 9 nucleotides matching TRBD2. Looked up from germline, CDR1 is LNHNV and CDR2 is YYDKDF (reference sequence). V lost 3 bases and J lost 8; bases outside the gene matches: 8. The CDR3 runs to 15 residues.

The chain uses TRBV6-1 and TRBJ1-3; TRBD1 matches 7 bases. The CDR3 has 15 amino acids. Trimming at V came to 4 bases and at J to 0 bases, leaving 3 bases not matched to a gene. Germline assignment: CDR1 MNHNS and CDR2 SASEGT. The CDR3 nucleotides read TGTGCCAGCAGTGCCACAGGGGACTCTGGAAACACCATATATTTT. This encodes CASSATGDSGNTIYF.

The CDR3 sequence: CASSPSLGLANTDTQYF. The CDR3 DNA sequence: TGTGCCAGCAGTCCCTCGTTAGGACTAGCGAACACAGATACGCAGTATTTT. The chain recombines TRBV28 with TRBJ2-3, with TRBD2 identical over 9 bases. Germline CDR1 is MDHEN and CDR2 is SYDVKM. The CDR3 has 17 residues. V shed 5 bases, J shed 2 bases, and the junction held 11 bases outside the gene matches.

The chain carries TRBV11-3 and TRBJ2-3, with D possibly matching TRBD2 (6 bases). The V gene's germline CDR1 is SGHNT and CDR2 YENEEA. The CDR3 runs to 13 residues. V was trimmed by 6 bases and J by 5 bases, leaving 12 bases between them. For the CDR3, the DNA is TGTGCCAGCAGGGTATTCGGGGGAGATACGCAGTATTTT. It codes for CASRVFGGDTQYF.

This rearrangement joins TRBV13 to TRBJ2-7; D may be TRBD1 (5 bases). Germline CDR1 is PRHDT and CDR2 is FYEKMQ (reference sequence). CDR3 length: 14 residues. The V and J ends lost 5 bases and 2 bases respectively, with 13 bases between them. This CDR3 is CASSATGYTYEQYF. The CDR3, as DNA: TGTGCCAGCAGCGCTACAGGATACACCTACGAGCAGTACTTC.

The V gene is TRBV30, the J gene TRBJ2-7; weak D call: TRBD1 (5 bases). Trimming removed 0 bases at V and 3 bases at J, with 12 bases between. The CDR3 covers 14 residues. Germline lookup yields CDR1 GTSNPN and CDR2 SVGIG (reference sequence). CDR3 nucleotides: TGTGCCTGGAGTGTATACGCAGGGCACTACGAGCAGTACTTC. It encodes CAWSVYAGHYEQYF.

The chain combines TRBV7-9 with TRBJ2-6, with D maybe TRBD2 (6 bases). The CDR3 has 17 residues. Germline V gives CDR1 SEHNR, CDR2 FQNEAQ (reference sequence). V lost 2 bases, J lost 1 base, and 12 bases lay in between. The CDR3 DNA reads as TGTGCCAGCAGCTTAACTCTGGGAGGATCTGGGGCCAACGTCCTGACTTTC. Residues: CASSLTLGGSGANVLTF.

In nucleotides, the CDR3 is TGCGCCAGCAGAAGACTGAATGAGCAGTTCTTC. It yields the protein CASRRLNEQFF. This chain joins TRBV10-1 and TRBJ2-1; no definite D call. Trimming took 6 bases from V and 7 from J, leaving 7 bases between them. CDR1 is WNHNN and CDR2 is SYGVQD in the germline V gene (reference sequence). This CDR3 is built from 11 residues.